Following are 10 T cell receptor beta chains from one sample sequenced in a study of lymphopenia after photon versus proton radiotherapy. Only in-frame clones appear in the TCRdb table, and some are missing; sequencing was by immunoSEQ multiplex PCR. Seen here are more than 45,000 clones, 84% observed once, and the top ten hold roughly 2%. Sample: peripheral blood, taken from a patient treated with proton-based radiotherapy. The origin of the receptors is a man in his 60s with pancreatic cancer.

The CDR3 DNA sequence: TGTGCCACCAGCAGAGTGGCAGGGAACACTGAAGCTTTCTTT. Protein sequence: CATSRVAGNTEAFF. J is TRBJ1-1 and V is TRBV15; unclear D gene. CDR3 length: 14 amino acids. Germline lookup yields CDR1 LNHNV and CDR2 YYDKDF (reference sequence). Trimming took 1 base from V and 1 from J, leaving 7 bases between them.

The J gene is TRBJ1-1, the V gene TRBV19; TRBD1 might be the D (5 bases). Trimming took off 3 bases at V and 4 bases at J, with 12 bases between the two ends. In germline, CDR1 is LNHDA, CDR2 SQIVND (reference sequence). The CDR3 spans 14 residues. The CDR3 bases are TGTGCCAGTAGTATGTGGGGGAGGTTCACTGAAGCTTTCTTT. This gives the protein CASSMWGRFTEAFF.

This chain connects TRBV7-6 to TRBJ1-4, with TRBD1 as a possible D gene (6 bases). Trimming removed 5 bases from V and 6 bases from J, with 13 bases in between. CDR1 and CDR2 from the germline V gene are SGHVS and FNYEAQ. This CDR3 comprises 14 residues. CDR3 in amino acids: CASSQTRGHEKLFF. CDR3 DNA sequence: TGTGCCAGCAGCCAAACCAGGGGTCATGAAAAACTGTTTTTT.

V is TRBV19 and J is TRBJ1-3; 7 bases fit TRBD1. J was trimmed by 0 bases and V by 5 bases; bases with no gene match: 7. The germline gives CDR1 LNHDA, CDR2 SQIVND (reference sequence). There are 16 residues in the CDR3. The CDR3 nucleotides read TGTGCCAGTAGTCCCCGGGACAGATTCTCTGGAAACACCATATATTTT. Translating gives CASSPRDRFSGNTIYF.

The sample holds a few counts of this clone. The CDR3 bases are TGTGCCAGTAGAGAAGCTCAAGTCAATCAGCCCCAGCATTTT. Protein: CASREAQVNQPQHF. This rearrangement joins TRBV19 to TRBJ1-5; D remains ambiguous. Trimming took 6 bases from V and 3 from J, leaving 12 bases between them. This CDR3 is 14 amino acids long. Germline CDR1 reads LNHDA; CDR2 reads SQIVND (reference sequence). The variable domain in full, with the rest retrieved from reference TRBV19 and TRBJ1-5, is DGGITQSPKYLFRKEGQNVTLSCEQNLNHDAMYWYRQDPGQGLRLIYYSQIVNDFQKGDIAEGYSVSREKKESFPLTVTSAQKNPTAFYLCASREAQVNQPQHFGDGTRLSIL.

This chain connects TRBV19 to TRBJ2-6; D tentatively fits TRBD1 or TRBD2 (5 bases each). V lost 5 bases and J lost 0, with 8 bases in between. CDR3 size: 15 residues. Per the germline V gene, CDR1 is LNHDA and CDR2 is SQIVND (reference sequence). For the CDR3, the DNA is TGTGCCAGTAGTCATGGGGGCTCTGGGGCCAACGTCCTGACTTTC. Encoded protein: CASSHGGSGANVLTF.

This rearrangement joins TRBV19 to TRBJ2-2, with 9 bases identical to TRBD1. The CDR3 is 14 amino acids. Germline V gives CDR1 LNHDA, CDR2 SQIVND (reference sequence). Losses at the gene ends were 6 bases for V and 5 bases for J; bases not matched to a gene: 4. The CDR3 bases are TGTGCCAGTAGCGACAGGGGGGGTACCGGGGAGCTGTTTTTT. This gives the protein CASSDRGGTGELFF. Combining the CDR3 with reference TRBV19 and TRBJ2-2 gives the whole variable domain DGGITQSPKYLFRKEGQNVTLSCEQNLNHDAMYWYRQDPGQGLRLIYYSQIVNDFQKGDIAEGYSVSREKKESFPLTVTSAQKNPTAFYLCASSDRGGTGELFFGEGSRLTVL.

This rearrangement joins TRBV7-9 to TRBJ2-2; D remains ambiguous. Germline V gene data show CDR1 as SEHNR and CDR2 as FQNEAQ (reference sequence). Trimming shortened V by 10 bases and J by 0 bases, and 12 bases separated the two germline ends. The CDR3 contains 14 residues. CDR3 loop: CAISGPSNTGELFF. In DNA form, the CDR3 reads TGTGCCATTTCAGGACCGTCGAACACCGGGGAGCTGTTTTTT.

This clone showed up just a few times. The chain is built from TRBV10-3 and TRBJ2-3; D possibly corresponds to TRBD1 (5 bases). CDR1 ENHRY and CDR2 SYGVKD come from the germline V gene. Trimming took 4 bases from V and 2 from J, leaving 7 bases between them. This CDR3 has 13 amino acids. The CDR3 nucleotides are TGTGCCATCAGTGCGACAGACACAGATACGCAGTATTTT. Its translation: CAISATDTDTQYF.

V and J are TRBV5-6 and TRBJ2-5; TRBD1 matches at 10 bases. Trimming took 6 bases from V and 2 from J; bases not matched to a gene: 10. CDR3 length: 16 amino acids. Germline CDR1 SGHDT, CDR2 YYEEEE. This CDR3 reads CASITLRDRGQETQYF. CDR3 nucleotide sequence: TGTGCCAGCATCACGCTGAGGGACAGGGGACAAGAGACCCAGTACTTC.